This TCR beta chain was captured in a study of Graves' ophthalmopathy and Graves' hyperthyroidism. The study's findings and limits: Separation of ophthalmopathy from stable hyperthyroidism was achieved by a 13-signature model, at around 90% sensitivity and 81.08% specificity.

Ophthalmopathy in the donors was of moderate-to-severe activity, with CAS ≥3, NOSPECS ≥4 and duration under 3 months. This clonotype has a handful of counts. What it binds is unknown. Between the trimmed V and J ends, which lost 6 bases and 1 base, there was a span of 9 bases. Germline V gene sequence: CDR1 ENHRY, CDR2 SYGVKD. CDR3 length: 13 amino acids. Scientists amplified the TCR beta CDR3 regions from RNA transcripts. The library came from an HTBI-primed first-round RT-PCR and a second-round multiplex PCR. One entry per CDR3 protein results from TCRdb running MiXCR on the multiplex PCR reads. The table includes under 350,000 distinct CDR3 sequences, under 20% detected once.

Sequencing used peripheral blood. The TCR originated in an adult man with Graves' ophthalmopathy. V gene TRBV10-3 combines with J gene TRBJ1-1, with unresolved D. The CDR3 here is CAISGYGNTEAFF. CDR3 coding DNA: TGTGCCATCAGCGGTTATGGGAACACTGAAGCTTTCTTT.